Presented here are 8 T cell receptor beta chains from one specimen sequenced in a study of cytomegalovirus exposure and HLA in healthy donors (TCRdb year 2017). Receptor amplification or capture employed the immunoSEQ multiplex PCR assay. For the multiplex PCR, a mixture combining 60 forward primers for TCR Vbeta segments and 13 reverse primers for TCR Jbeta segments was used. Drawn from immuneACCESS, this table holds only the in-frame rearrangements with V and J called that TCRdb kept. Clones are partly lost; checked studies trace under half to an unresolved V gene and leave the rest unexplained. This sample comprises 95,000 to 150,000 clones, around 85% of them detected only once. More than 2% of the sample belongs to the ten largest clones. Sequenced sample: PBMCs. Every receptor here comes from a man aged 30 to 39 in good health and CMV-seronegative.

The genes are TRBV7-2 and TRBJ2-1; 9 nucleotides match TRBD2. The trim removed 4 bases at V and 0 bases at J, leaving 4 bases unmatched. Germline assignment: CDR1 SGHTA and CDR2 FQGNSA. The CDR3 spans 16 residues. CDR3 coding DNA: TGTGCCAGCAGCTCCAGCGGGGGGTTCTCCTACAATGAGCAGTTCTTC. Protein product: CASSSSGGFSYNEQFF.

This clone appeared once. The chain is built from TRBV6-1 and TRBJ1-2; D may be TRBD1 (5 bases). CDR1 and CDR2 from the germline V gene are MNHNS and SASEGT. The V end lost 7 bases, the J end lost 2 bases, and 11 bases lay between the germline ends. The CDR3 runs to 13 residues. The CDR3 DNA reads as TGTGCCAGCATACGGGGGATAAACTATGGCTACACCTTC. It specifies CASIRGINYGYTF.

The rearrangement links TRBV5-1 to TRBJ2-5; 9 bases are shared with TRBD1. V was pared by 6 bases and J by 2 bases, with 2 bases of the junction left unmatched. CDR1 and CDR2 (germline): SGHRS, YFSETQ. This CDR3 is built from 13 residues. The CDR3 DNA sequence: TGCGCCAGCACCGGGACAGGGCAAGAGACCCAGTACTTC. The encoded protein is CASTGTGQETQYF.

The J gene is TRBJ2-1, the V gene TRBV5-1; TRBD1 matches at 11 bases. With 5 bases clipped from V and 15 bases from J, the junction kept 19 bases outside the gene matches. Germline V CDR1 and CDR2: SGHRS, YFSETQ. This CDR3 spans 16 amino acids. CDR3 DNA: TGCGCCAGCAGTATAGCCGAGGACAGGGGGCAAGGACTACCGTTCTTC. This codes for CASSIAEDRGQGLPFF. Full variable domain (outside the CDR3, taken from reference TRBV5-1 and TRBJ2-1): KAGVTQTPRYLIKTRGQQVTLSCSPISGHRSVSWYQQTPGQGLQFLFEYFSETQRNKGNFPGRFSGRQFSNSRSEMNVSTLELGDSALYLCASSIAEDRGQGLPFFGPGTRLTVL.

The J gene is TRBJ1-2, the V gene TRBV6-5; D may be TRBD1 (5 bases). Per the germline V gene, CDR1 is MNHEY and CDR2 is SVGAGI. The CDR3 sequence is 16 residues long. Trimming pared 2 bases from V and 4 bases from J, leaving 17 bases between. The CDR3 coding sequence is TGTGCCAGCAGTTACCTACATCCCACAGGAATCTATGGCTACACCTTC. Protein sequence: CASSYLHPTGIYGYTF.

The table lists this clone with a few counts. The CDR3 protein is CASSTPQGGADQPIYGYTF. CDR3 coding DNA: TGTGCCAGCAGCACCCCCCAGGGAGGGGCCGACCAACCTATCTATGGCTACACCTTC. The chain uses TRBV9 and TRBJ1-2; D is perhaps TRBD1 (5 bases). From germline, CDR1 is SGDLS and CDR2 YYNGEE. The V gene lost 4 bases and the J gene lost 4 bases, with 29 bases spanning the gap. The CDR3 covers 19 residues.

This rearrangement joins TRBV28 to TRBJ2-1, with 8 bases fitting TRBD1. CDR1 and CDR2 from the germline V gene are MDHEN and SYDVKM. The CDR3 runs 12 residues. Written as DNA, the CDR3 is TGTGCTACGGACAGGGTTTACAATGAGCAGTTCTTC. It translates to CATDRVYNEQFF.

The chain uses TRBV14 and TRBJ2-7; 7 positions agree with TRBD1. Looked up from germline, CDR1 is SGHDN and CDR2 is FVKESK. The V gene end was trimmed by 4 bases and the J gene end by 2 bases; junction bases not matched to a gene: 11. The CDR3 has 16 amino acids. CDR3: CASSPGRGPSAYEQYF. The CDR3 region has the DNA TGTGCCAGCAGCCCAGGTAGGGGGCCTTCAGCCTACGAGCAGTACTTC.